The clone carrying this TCR beta chain was counted ten times or more. The antigen remains undetermined. The sample comes from a study of Graves' ophthalmopathy and Graves' hyperthyroidism. Whole-study results and caveats: Predictions made by the model for ophthalmopathy progression reached approximately 71% sensitivity and about 72% specificity.

Germline V lookup: CDR1 MDHEN, CDR2 SYDVKM. The CDR3 totals 14 residues. V lost 4 bases and J lost 7; bases outside the gene matches: 10. TCR beta CDR3 regions were amplified from RNA transcripts. The authors performed first-round RT-PCR with HTBI primers and then a second-round multiplex PCR. TCRdb processed the multiplex PCR reads anew with MiXCR; each CDR3 protein has one entry. The sample shows about 400,000 distinct CDR3 sequences, around 19% of them seen only once. The chain recombines TRBV28 with TRBJ2-7, with TRBD1 matching 7 bases. The source material was peripheral blood. The sequence came from a woman under 30 with Graves' ophthalmopathy. The CDR3 coding sequence is TGTGCCAGCAGTTCACAGAGACAGGGTGGTGAGCAGTACTTC. It specifies CASSSQRQGGEQYF.